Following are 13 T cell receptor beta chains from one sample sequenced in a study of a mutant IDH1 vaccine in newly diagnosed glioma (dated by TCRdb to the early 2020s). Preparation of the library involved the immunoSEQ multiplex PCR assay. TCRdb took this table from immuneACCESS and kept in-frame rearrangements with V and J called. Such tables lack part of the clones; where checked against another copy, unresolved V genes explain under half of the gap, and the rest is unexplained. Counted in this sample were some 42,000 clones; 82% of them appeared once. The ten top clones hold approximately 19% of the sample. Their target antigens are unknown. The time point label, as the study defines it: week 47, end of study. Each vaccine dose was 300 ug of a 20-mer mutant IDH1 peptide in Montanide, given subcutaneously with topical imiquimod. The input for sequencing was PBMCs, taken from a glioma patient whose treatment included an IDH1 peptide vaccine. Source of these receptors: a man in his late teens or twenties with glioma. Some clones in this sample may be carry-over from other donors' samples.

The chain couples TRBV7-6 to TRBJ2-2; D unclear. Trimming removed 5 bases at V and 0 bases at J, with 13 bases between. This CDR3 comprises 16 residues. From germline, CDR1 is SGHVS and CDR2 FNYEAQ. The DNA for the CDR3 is TGTGCCAGCAGCCTAGGGATTCAAGCGAACACCGGGGAGCTGTTTTTT. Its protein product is CASSLGIQANTGELFF.

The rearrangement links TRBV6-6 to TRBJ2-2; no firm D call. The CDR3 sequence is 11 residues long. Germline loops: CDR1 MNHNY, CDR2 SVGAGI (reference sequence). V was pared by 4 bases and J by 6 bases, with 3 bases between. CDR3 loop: CASSWPGELFF. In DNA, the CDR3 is TGTGCCAGCAGTTGGCCCGGGGAGCTGTTTTTT.

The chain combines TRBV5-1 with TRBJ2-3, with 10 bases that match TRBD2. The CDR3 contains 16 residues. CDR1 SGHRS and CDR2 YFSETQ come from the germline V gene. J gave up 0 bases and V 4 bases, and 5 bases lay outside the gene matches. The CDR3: CASSIGLAASTDTQYF. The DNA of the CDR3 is TGCGCCAGCAGCATCGGACTAGCGGCTAGCACAGATACGCAGTATTTT.

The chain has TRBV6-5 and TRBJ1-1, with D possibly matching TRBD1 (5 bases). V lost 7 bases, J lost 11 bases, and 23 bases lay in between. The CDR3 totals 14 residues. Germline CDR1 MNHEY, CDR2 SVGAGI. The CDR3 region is CASKGKGRPPRAFF. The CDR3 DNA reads TGTGCCAGCAAGGGAAAGGGGAGGCCCCCGCGGGCTTTCTTT.

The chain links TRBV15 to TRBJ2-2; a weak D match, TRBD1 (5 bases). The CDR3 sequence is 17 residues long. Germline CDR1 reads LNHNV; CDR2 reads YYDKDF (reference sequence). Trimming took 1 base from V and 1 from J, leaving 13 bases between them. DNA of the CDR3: TGTGCCACCAGCAGAGCGAAGGGGATTGGGAACACCGGGGAGCTGTTTTTT. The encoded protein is CATSRAKGIGNTGELFF.

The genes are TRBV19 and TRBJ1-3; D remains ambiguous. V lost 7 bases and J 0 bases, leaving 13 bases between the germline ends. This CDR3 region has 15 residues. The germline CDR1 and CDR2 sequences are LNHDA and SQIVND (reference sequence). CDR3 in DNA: TGTGCCAGTACTACTGACGGTGCCTCTGGAAACACCATATATTTT. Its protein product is CASTTDGASGNTIYF.

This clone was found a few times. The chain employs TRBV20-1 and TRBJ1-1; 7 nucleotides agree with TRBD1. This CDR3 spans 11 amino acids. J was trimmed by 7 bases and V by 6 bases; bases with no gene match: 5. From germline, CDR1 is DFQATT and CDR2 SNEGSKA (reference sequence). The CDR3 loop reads CSAGGQVEAFF. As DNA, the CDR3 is TGCAGTGCCGGTGGACAGGTTGAAGCTTTCTTT.

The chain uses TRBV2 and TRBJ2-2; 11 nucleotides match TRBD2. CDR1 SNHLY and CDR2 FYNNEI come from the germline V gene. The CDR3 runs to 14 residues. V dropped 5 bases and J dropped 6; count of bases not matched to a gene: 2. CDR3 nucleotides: TGTGCCAGCAGTCTAGCGGGGGGCGCCGGGGAGCTGTTTTTT. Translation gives CASSLAGGAGELFF.

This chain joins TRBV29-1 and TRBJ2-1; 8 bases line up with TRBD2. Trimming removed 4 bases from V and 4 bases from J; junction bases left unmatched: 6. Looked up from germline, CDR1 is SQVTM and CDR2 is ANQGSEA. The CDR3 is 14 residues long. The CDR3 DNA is TGCAGCGTTGTGGGGCGGGGGGTTTACAATGAGCAGTTCTTC. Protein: CSVVGRGVYNEQFF.

The CDR3 sequence is CASSPPGLAGFTGELFF. The DNA of the CDR3 is TGTGCCAGCAGCCCACCGGGACTAGCGGGATTCACCGGGGAGCTGTTTTTT. The gene calls are TRBV14 and TRBJ2-2; 13 bases are shared with TRBD2. CDR1 SGHDN and CDR2 FVKESK come from the germline V gene. This CDR3 has 17 residues. V dropped 4 bases and J dropped 4; count of bases not matched to a gene: 6. The full variable domain, rest sourced from reference TRBV14 and TRBJ2-2, is EAGVTQFPSHSVIEKGQTVTLRCDPISGHDNLYWYRRVMGKEIKFLLHFVKESKQDESGMPNNRFLAERTGGTYSTLKVQPAELEDSGVYFCASSPPGLAGFTGELFFGEGSRLTVL.

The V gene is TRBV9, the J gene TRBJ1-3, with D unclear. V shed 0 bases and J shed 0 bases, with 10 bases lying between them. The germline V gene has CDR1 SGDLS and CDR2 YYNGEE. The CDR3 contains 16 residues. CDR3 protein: CASSVGLGNSGNTIYF. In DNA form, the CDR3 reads TGTGCCAGCAGCGTAGGCTTGGGGAACTCTGGAAACACCATATATTTT. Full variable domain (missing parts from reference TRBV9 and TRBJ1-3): DSGVTQTPKHLITATGQRVTLRCSPRSGDLSVYWYQQSLDQGLQFLIQYYNGEERAKGNILERFSAQQFPDLHSELNLSSLELGDSALYFCASSVGLGNSGNTIYFGEGSWLTVV.

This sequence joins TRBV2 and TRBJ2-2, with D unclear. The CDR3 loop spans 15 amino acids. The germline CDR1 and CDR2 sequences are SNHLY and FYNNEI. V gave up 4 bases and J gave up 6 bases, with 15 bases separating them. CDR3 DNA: TGTGCCAGCAGTGGGATTAAGGAGTCAGCCGGGGAGCTGTTTTTT. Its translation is CASSGIKESAGELFF.

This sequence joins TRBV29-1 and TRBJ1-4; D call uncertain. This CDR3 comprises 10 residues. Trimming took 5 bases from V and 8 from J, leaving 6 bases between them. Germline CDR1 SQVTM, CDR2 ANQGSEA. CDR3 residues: CSVRREKLFF. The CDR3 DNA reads TGCAGCGTTCGAAGGGAAAAACTGTTTTTT.